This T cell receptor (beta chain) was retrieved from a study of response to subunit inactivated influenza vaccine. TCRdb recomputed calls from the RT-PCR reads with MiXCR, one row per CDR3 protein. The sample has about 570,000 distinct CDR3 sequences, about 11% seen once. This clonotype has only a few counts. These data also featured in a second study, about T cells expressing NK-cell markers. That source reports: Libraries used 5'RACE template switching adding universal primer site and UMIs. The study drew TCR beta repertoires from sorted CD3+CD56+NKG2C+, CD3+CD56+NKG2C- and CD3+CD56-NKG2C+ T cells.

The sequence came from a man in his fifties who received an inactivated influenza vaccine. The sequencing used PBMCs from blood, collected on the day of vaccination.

The CDR3 reads CASSLAGGGSSNQPQHF. CDR3 in DNA: TGTGCCAGCAGCTTAGCGGGTGGAGGTTCCAGCAATCAGCCCCAGCATTTT. The rearrangement uses TRBV7-2 and TRBJ1-5; D unclear. Trimming stripped 0 bases from V and 1 base from J, with 13 bases between. Germline V gene data show CDR1 as SGHTA and CDR2 as FQGNSA. This CDR3 has 17 amino acids.